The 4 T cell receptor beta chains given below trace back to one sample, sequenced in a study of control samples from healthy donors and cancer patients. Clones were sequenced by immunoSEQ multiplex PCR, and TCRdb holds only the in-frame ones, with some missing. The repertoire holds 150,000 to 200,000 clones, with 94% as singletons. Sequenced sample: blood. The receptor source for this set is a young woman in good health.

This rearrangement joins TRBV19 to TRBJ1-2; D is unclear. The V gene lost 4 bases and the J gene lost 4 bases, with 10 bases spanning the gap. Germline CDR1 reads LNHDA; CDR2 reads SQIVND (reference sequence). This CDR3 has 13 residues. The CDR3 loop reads CASSSGRGYGYTF. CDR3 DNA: TGTGCCAGTAGTAGTGGGCGCGGCTATGGCTACACCTTC.

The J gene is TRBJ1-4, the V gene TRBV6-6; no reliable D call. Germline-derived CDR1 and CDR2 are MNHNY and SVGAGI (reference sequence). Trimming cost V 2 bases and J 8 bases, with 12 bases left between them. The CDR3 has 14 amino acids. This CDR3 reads CASSYASYDEKLFF. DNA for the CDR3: TGTGCCAGCAGTTACGCGTCCTATGACGAAAAACTGTTTTTT.

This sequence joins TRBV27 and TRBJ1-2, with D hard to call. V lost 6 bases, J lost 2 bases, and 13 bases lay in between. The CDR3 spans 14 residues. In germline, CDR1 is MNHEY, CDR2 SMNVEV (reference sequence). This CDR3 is CASSPRTANYGYTF. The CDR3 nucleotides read TGTGCCAGCAGCCCTCGGACGGCAAACTATGGCTACACCTTC.

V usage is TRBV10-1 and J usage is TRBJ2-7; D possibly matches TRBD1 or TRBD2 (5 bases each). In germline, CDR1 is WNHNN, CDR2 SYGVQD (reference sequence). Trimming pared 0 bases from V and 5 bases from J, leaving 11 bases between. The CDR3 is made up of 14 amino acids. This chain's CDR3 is CASSESGDVHEQYF. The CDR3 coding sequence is TGCGCCAGCAGTGAGTCCGGGGACGTCCACGAGCAGTACTTC.